This TCR beta chain was sequenced for a study of T cell repertoires in cytomegalovirus infection. Looking at the study overall: Public TCR beta signatures provided an indication of both CMV infection and a matching HLA type.

V shed 3 bases and J 1 base; nucleotides not matched to a gene: 2. The CDR3 is 14 residues long. The germline V gene has CDR1 SNHLY and CDR2 FYNNEI. General study results and limits: The study found HLA-C-restricted CMV-specific TCR beta clonotypes dominating the ex vivo response.

Concerning this clonotype itself: Its antigen is undetermined.

TCRdb passed the reads through MiXCR, listing each CDR3 protein once. This sample has hundreds of thousands of distinct CDR3 sequences; 30% to 40% occur once, and the top ten carry 15% to 20%. The V and J genes are TRBV2 and TRBJ2-5; 7 bases are a match to TRBD2. The sample here was cultured PBMCs, taken from culture after CMV antigen stimulation. This clonotype originated in a human donor in good health (CMV status not recorded). Some clones in this sample may be carry-over from other donors' samples. In DNA, the CDR3 is TGTGCCAGCAGTGAGGGAGGGGTCCAAGAGACCCAGTACTTC. Protein: CASSEGGVQETQYF.